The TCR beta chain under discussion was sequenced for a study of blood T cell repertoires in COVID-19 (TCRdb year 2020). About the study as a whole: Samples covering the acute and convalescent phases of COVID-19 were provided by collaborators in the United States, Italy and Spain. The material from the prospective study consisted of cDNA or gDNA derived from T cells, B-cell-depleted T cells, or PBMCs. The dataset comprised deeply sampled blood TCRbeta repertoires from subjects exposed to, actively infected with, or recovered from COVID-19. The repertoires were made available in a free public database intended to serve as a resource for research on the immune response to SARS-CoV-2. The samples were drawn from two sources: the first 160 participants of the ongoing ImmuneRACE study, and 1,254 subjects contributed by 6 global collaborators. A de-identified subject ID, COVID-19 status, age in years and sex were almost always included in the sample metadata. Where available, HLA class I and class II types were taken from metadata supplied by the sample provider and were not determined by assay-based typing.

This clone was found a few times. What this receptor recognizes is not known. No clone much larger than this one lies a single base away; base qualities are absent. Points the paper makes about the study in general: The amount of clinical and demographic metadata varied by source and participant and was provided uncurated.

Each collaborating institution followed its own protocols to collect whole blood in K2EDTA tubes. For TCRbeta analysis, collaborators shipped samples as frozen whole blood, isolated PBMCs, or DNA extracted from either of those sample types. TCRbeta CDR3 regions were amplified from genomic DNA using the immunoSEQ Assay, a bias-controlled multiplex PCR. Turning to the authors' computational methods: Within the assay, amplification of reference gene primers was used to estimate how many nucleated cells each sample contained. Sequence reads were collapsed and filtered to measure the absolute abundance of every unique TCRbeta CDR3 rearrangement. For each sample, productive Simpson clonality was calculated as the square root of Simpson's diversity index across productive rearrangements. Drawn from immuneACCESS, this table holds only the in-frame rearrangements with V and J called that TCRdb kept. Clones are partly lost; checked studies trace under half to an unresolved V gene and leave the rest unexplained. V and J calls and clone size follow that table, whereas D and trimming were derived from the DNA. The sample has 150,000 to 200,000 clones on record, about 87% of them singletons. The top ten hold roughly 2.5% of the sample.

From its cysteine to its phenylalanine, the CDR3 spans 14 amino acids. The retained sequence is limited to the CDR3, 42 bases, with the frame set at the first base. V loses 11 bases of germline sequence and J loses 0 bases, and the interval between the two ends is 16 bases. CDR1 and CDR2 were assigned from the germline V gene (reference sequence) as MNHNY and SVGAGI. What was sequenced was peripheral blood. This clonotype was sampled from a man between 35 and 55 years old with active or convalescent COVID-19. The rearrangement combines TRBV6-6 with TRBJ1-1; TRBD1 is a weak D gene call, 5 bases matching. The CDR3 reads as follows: CASRDQGVNTEAFF. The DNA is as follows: TGTGCCTCCAGGGATCAGGGCGTGAACACTGAAGCTTTCTTT.